One sample yielded the 11 T cell receptor beta chains listed below, sequenced in a study of somatic mutations in cytotoxic T cells in rheumatoid arthritis. Some clones are missing from TCRdb's copy, which holds only in-frame ones; the method was immunoSEQ multiplex PCR. The data contain 4,000 to 6,000 clones, 65% to 80% of them singletons. What was sequenced was CD8+ T cells sorted from blood. These receptors came from a man between 65 and 80 years old with rheumatoid arthritis.

CDR3 loop: CASSELQGNEQYF. In DNA form, the CDR3 reads TGTGCCAGCAGTGAGTTACAGGGGAACGAGCAGTACTTC. V and J are TRBV2 and TRBJ2-7; TRBD1 agrees at 7 bases. With 3 bases clipped from V and 5 bases from J, the junction kept 4 bases outside the gene matches. The CDR3 sequence is 13 residues long. Germline CDR1 and CDR2: SNHLY and FYNNEI.

The chain recombines TRBV6-5 with TRBJ1-2; TRBD1 agrees at 7 bases. The J segment lost 0 bases and the V segment lost 5 bases, leaving 3 bases of the junction unmatched. Looked up from germline, CDR1 is MNHEY and CDR2 is SVGAGI. The CDR3 has 14 residues. CDR3 in DNA: TGTGCCAGCAGTCCAGGACAGGCTAACTATGGCTACACCTTC. The encoded protein is CASSPGQANYGYTF.

This clone was seen a few times. This chain joins TRBV5-5 and TRBJ2-7; TRBD1 might be the D (6 bases). Germline values: CDR1 SGHKS, CDR2 YYEKEE (reference sequence). The CDR3 totals 15 residues. V was pared by 5 bases and J by 0 bases, with 15 bases between. The DNA of the CDR3 is TGTGCCAGCAGGTACCGGGACACTCGCTCCTACGAGCAGTACTTC. It yields the protein CASRYRDTRSYEQYF.

This clone has only a few counts. The V gene is TRBV7-6, the J gene TRBJ2-2, with 7 positions matching TRBD1. Germline V CDR1 and CDR2: SGHVS, FNYEAQ. This CDR3 is built from 15 residues. The V segment lost 5 bases and the J segment 7 bases; nucleotides outside the gene matches: 10. CDR3 nucleotides: TGTGCCAGCAGCCCTTCGACAGGGCTGAACGGGGAGCTGTTTTTT. It encodes CASSPSTGLNGELFF.

The chain links TRBV9 to TRBJ2-7; D is possibly TRBD1 (7 bases). V shed 4 bases and J shed 7 bases, with 21 bases lying between them. CDR3 length: 15 residues. Germline CDR1 is SGDLS and CDR2 is YYNGEE. The CDR3 loop reads CASSQWGDSLQEQYF. The CDR3 DNA reads TGTGCCAGCAGCCAGTGGGGGGACAGCCTCCAGGAGCAGTACTTC.

This chain links TRBV10-3 with TRBJ1-1; D gene unclear. Germline V gives CDR1 ENHRY, CDR2 SYGVKD. This CDR3 has 16 amino acids. The V and J ends lost 3 bases and 0 bases respectively, with 14 bases between them. Here the CDR3 reads CAISETVGAMNTEAFF. The CDR3 DNA is TGTGCCATCAGTGAAACGGTAGGAGCCATGAACACTGAAGCTTTCTTT.

There are a few counts of this clone. The CDR3 coding sequence is TGTGCCAGCAGTATAGGGGCGACCACTGAGCAGTACTTC. Protein sequence: CASSIGATTEQYF. The chain uses TRBV27 and TRBJ2-7; possible D gene TRBD1, 5 bases. Per the germline V gene, CDR1 is MNHEY and CDR2 is SMNVEV (reference sequence). V was shortened by 5 bases and J by 7 bases, with 15 bases between the two germline ends. CDR3 length: 13 residues.

The rearrangement links TRBV6-5 to TRBJ2-2; 8 bases align to TRBD1. Germline trimming cut 4 bases from V and 8 bases from J; bases unmatched to any gene: 12. The CDR3 covers 16 residues. Per the germline V gene, CDR1 is MNHEY and CDR2 is SVGAGI. For the CDR3, the DNA is TGTGCCAGCAGTTCCCCCGGACAGGGACGATGGGGGGAGCTGTTTTTT. This encodes CASSSPGQGRWGELFF.

This chain uses TRBV19 with TRBJ2-7, with a possible D match to TRBD1 (5 bases). Per germline, CDR1 LNHDA and CDR2 SQIVND (reference sequence). The CDR3 covers 13 residues. With 3 bases removed from V and 1 base from J, the gap between germline ends came to 7 bases. The CDR3 coding sequence is TGTGCCAGTAGTATTACAGGTTCCTACGAGCAGTACTTC. It encodes CASSITGSYEQYF.

This clone was picked up a small number of times. The V and J genes are TRBV7-9 and TRBJ1-2; D is ambiguous. This CDR3 has 15 amino acids. Germline V gives CDR1 SEHNR, CDR2 FQNEAQ (reference sequence). The V end was cut by 1 base, the J end by 7 bases, with 16 bases between. In DNA, the CDR3 is TGTGCCAGCAGCTTAGGAGGCAGATCCATTTTTGGCTACACCTTC. It yields the protein CASSLGGRSIFGYTF.

CDR3 sequence (DNA): TGTGCCAGCAGCTTAAGTGGGCTCCCTAGCTCAGATACGCAGTATTTT. The encoded protein is CASSLSGLPSSDTQYF. The rearrangement uses TRBV2 and TRBJ2-3; TRBD2 is a possible D gene (5 bases). The length of the CDR3 is 16 residues. Per the germline V gene, CDR1 is SNHLY and CDR2 is FYNNEI. V lost 6 bases and J 4 bases, leaving 20 bases between the germline ends.